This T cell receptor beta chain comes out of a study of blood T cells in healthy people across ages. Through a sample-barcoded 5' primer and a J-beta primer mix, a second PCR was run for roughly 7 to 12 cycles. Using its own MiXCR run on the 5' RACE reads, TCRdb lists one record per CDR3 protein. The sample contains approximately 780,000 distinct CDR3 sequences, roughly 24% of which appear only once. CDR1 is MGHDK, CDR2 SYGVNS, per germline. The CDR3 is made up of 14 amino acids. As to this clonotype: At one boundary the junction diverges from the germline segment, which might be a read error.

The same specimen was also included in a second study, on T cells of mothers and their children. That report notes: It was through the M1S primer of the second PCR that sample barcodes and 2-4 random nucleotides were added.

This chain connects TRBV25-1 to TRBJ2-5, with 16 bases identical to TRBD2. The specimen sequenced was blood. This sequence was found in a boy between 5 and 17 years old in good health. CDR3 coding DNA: TGTGCCAGCCGTTTGGGACTAGCGGGGGGGCCTCTGATCTTC. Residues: CASRLGLAGGPLIF.